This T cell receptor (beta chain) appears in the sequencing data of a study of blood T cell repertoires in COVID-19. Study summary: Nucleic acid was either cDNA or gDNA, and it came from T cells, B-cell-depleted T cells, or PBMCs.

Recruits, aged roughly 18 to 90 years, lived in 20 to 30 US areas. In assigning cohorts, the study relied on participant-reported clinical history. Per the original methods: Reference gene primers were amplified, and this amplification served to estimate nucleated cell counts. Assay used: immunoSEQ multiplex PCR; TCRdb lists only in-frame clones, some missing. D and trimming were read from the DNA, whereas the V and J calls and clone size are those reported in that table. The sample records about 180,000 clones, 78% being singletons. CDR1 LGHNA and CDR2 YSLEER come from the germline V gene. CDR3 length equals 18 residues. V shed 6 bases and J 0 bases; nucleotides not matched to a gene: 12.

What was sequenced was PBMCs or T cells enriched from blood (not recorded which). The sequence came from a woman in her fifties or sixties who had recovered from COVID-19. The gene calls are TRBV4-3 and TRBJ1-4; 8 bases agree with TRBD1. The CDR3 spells CASSWNTGGGTTNEKLFF. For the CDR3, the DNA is TGCGCCAGCAGTTGGAACACAGGGGGGGGGACAACTAATGAAAAACTGTTTTTT.